A selection of T cell receptor beta chains follows, all from one sample in a study of cytomegalovirus exposure and HLA in healthy donors. Clones were sequenced by immunoSEQ multiplex PCR, and TCRdb holds only the in-frame ones, with some missing. The listing records just under 65,000 clones. Sequences were obtained from PBMCs. The receptors were gathered from a boy younger than 18 in good health and CMV-seronegative. Each CDR3 is given with its conserved first and last residue. Each record gives: V gene, D gene, CDR3 protein. D genes are given only for firm matches.

v_gene: TRBV4-1
d_gene: TRBD1
CDR3aa: CASSQGTGEHYGYTF

v_gene: TRBV19
d_gene: TRBD1
CDR3aa: CASSMLGQGAGGELFF

v_gene: TRBV27
d_gene: NA
CDR3aa: CASTFSRESPYNEQFF

v_gene: TRBV7-7
d_gene: NA
CDR3aa: CASSPEGGSFNEQYF

v_gene: TRBV15
d_gene: NA
CDR3aa: CATSRGPYGYTF

v_gene: TRBV4-2
d_gene: NA
CDR3aa: CASSQELTGMNTEAFF

v_gene: TRBV6-1
d_gene: NA
CDR3aa: CASEDSAVGYGYTF

v_gene: TRBV9
d_gene: NA
CDR3aa: CASSVDTVGGSGNTIYF

v_gene: TRBV2
d_gene: TRBD2
CDR3aa: CASSAGGLAGAGDNEQFF

v_gene: TRBV6-6
d_gene: TRBD1
CDR3aa: CASSYRTGGDTEAFF

v_gene: TRBV6-1
d_gene: TRBD1
CDR3aa: CASTRTGEGEKLFF

v_gene: TRBV30
d_gene: TRBD2
CDR3aa: CAWSGIAGGPSEQYF

v_gene: TRBV2
d_gene: NA
CDR3aa: CASIVGPTSYEQYF

v_gene: TRBV5-1
d_gene: NA
CDR3aa: CASSLDGDVNQPQHF

v_gene: TRBV2
d_gene: NA
CDR3aa: CASTSQGGQISYNEQFF

v_gene: TRBV5-1
d_gene: NA
CDR3aa: CASSLERAAYNEQFF

v_gene: TRBV6-5
d_gene: TRBD1
CDR3aa: CASSYSGGGNQPQHF

v_gene: TRBV30
d_gene: NA
CDR3aa: CAWSVRNSPLHF

v_gene: TRBV6-6
d_gene: NA
CDR3aa: CASSYIISYEQYF

v_gene: TRBV12-5
d_gene: TRBD1
CDR3aa: CASGSGQGANIQYF

v_gene: TRBV30
d_gene: NA
CDR3aa: CAWSVRGSSPLHF

v_gene: TRBV6-5
d_gene: NA
CDR3aa: CASSYGGGSATGELFF

v_gene: TRBV5-6
d_gene: TRBD1
CDR3aa: CASRGTYRDREIGANVLTF

v_gene: TRBV29-1
d_gene: NA
CDR3aa: CSVEAGAGGTGELFF

v_gene: TRBV19
d_gene: NA
CDR3aa: CATGTGSGDTQYF

v_gene: TRBV18
d_gene: NA
CDR3aa: CASSPPERAPTYEQYF

v_gene: TRBV5-1
d_gene: TRBD1
CDR3aa: CASRRTGTGELFF

v_gene: TRBV9
d_gene: NA
CDR3aa: CASSGGRGANYGYTF

v_gene: TRBV5-1
d_gene: TRBD1
CDR3aa: CASSLGRTGEMEKLFF

v_gene: TRBV20-1
d_gene: NA
CDR3aa: CSARASYEQYF

v_gene: TRBV6-1
d_gene: TRBD2
CDR3aa: CASSESGTSGRWGYGNEQFF

v_gene: TRBV6-4
d_gene: TRBD1
CDR3aa: CASSDAGQGIGEQYF

v_gene: TRBV19
d_gene: TRBD1
CDR3aa: CASSLGQGYGQPQHF

v_gene: TRBV7-2
d_gene: NA
CDR3aa: CASSSNQGEETQYF

v_gene: TRBV10-3
d_gene: TRBD1
CDR3aa: CASAAGTGNEKLFF

v_gene: TRBV5-8
d_gene: TRBD1
CDR3aa: CASSSFIRGQGLFSEAFF

v_gene: TRBV19
d_gene: NA
CDR3aa: CAVSKGPNTEAFF

v_gene: TRBV11-2
d_gene: TRBD1
CDR3aa: CASSFGQGEAFF

v_gene: TRBV2
d_gene: NA
CDR3aa: CASTETTNTGELFF

v_gene: TRBV7-9
d_gene: TRBD1
CDR3aa: CASSPVGQNYEQYF

v_gene: TRBV5-6
d_gene: TRBD2
CDR3aa: CASSFGSGAYNEQFF

v_gene: TRBV19
d_gene: NA
CDR3aa: CASSITASSSYEQYF

v_gene: TRBV5-6
d_gene: TRBD1
CDR3aa: CASSLVGQTPEYGYTF

v_gene: TRBV14
d_gene: NA
CDR3aa: CASSQGRRGGYTF

v_gene: TRBV7-9
d_gene: NA
CDR3aa: CASQTGFHTDTQYF